Listed below are T cell receptor beta chains from one sample, sequenced in a study of identifying expanded T cells in peripheral blood. Sequencing was performed with immunoSEQ multiplex PCR; in TCRdb, only in-frame clones are kept and a portion is missing. The sample includes 75,000 to 90,000 clones, roughly 89% of them seen just once. Specimen: blood. The receptor source for this set is a person aged 18-70 years in good health. CDR3s include the opening cysteine and the closing phenylalanine or tryptophan. D genes are given only for firm matches.

>TRBJ1-6|TRBD1|TRBV30
CAWESTGGGLPLHF
>TRBJ1-2|NA|TRBV6-5
CASRPHLSSYGYTF
>TRBJ2-3|TRBD2|TRBV29-1
CSVMSSGGDTQYF
>TRBJ2-1|NA|TRBV7-3
CASSPTPGSSYNEQFF
>TRBJ2-1|NA|TRBV11-1
CASSFRSNVFNEQFF
>TRBJ1-2|TRBD1|TRBV7-8
CASSRGTAQEYGYTF
>TRBJ2-5|NA|TRBV12-2
CASRLISTGRGETQYF
>TRBJ2-7|TRBD1|TRBV5-1
CASSLTIDREFREEYF
>TRBJ1-2|NA|TRBV9
CASSDGNYGYTF
>TRBJ2-7|TRBD1|TRBV19
CASSLQGGSYEQYF
>TRBJ2-1|TRBD2|TRBV5-6
CASSPGLAPKGEQFF
>TRBJ1-3|NA|TRBV6-1
CASSETPGFSGNTIYF
>TRBJ2-7|TRBD1|TRBV5-1
CASSLAAGTGNYEQYF
>TRBJ2-1|TRBD1|TRBV7-2
CASSRQGFNEQFF
>NA|NA|TRBV5-6
CASSQNTGPELFF
>TRBJ2-1|TRBD2|TRBV6-1
CASSEPAGGPGNEQFF
>TRBJ2-5|NA|TRBV19
CASSPGKETQYF
>TRBJ1-3|NA|TRBV7-6
CASSLSTFSGNTIYF
>TRBJ1-1|TRBD1|TRBV7-2
CASSLVGGQMNTEAFF
>TRBJ2-1|NA|TRBV30
CAWSSNEQFF
>TRBJ1-2|NA|TRBV21-1
CASSGTVVYTF
>TRBJ2-4|NA|TRBV19
CASSLFYVKNIQYF
>TRBJ1-2|NA|TRBV25-1
CASSDYRVGDYGYTF
>TRBJ1-3|NA|TRBV4-2
CASSQGGTYLSGNTIYF
>TRBJ2-1|NA|TRBV11-2
CASSPRLENEQFF
>TRBJ1-1|TRBD1|TRBV5-1
CASSLEPSGGMNTEAFF
>TRBJ2-2|NA|TRBV7-9
CASIVGTWNTGELFF
>TRBJ1-2|TRBD1|TRBV7-6
CASSLGGQGNYGYTF
>TRBJ1-2|TRBD1|TRBV19
CASTLRQGAGYTF
>TRBJ1-6|NA|TRBV6-6
CASSGVGGVNSPLHF
>TRBJ2-2|TRBD2|TRBV2
CATRGGAGTGELFF
>TRBJ1-5|TRBD1|TRBV2
CASSPGTVSNQPQHF
>TRBJ2-7|TRBD2|TRBV4-1
CASSQATSGAYEQYF
>TRBJ1-6|NA|TRBV7-8
CASSYRGNRDSPLHF
>TRBJ2-3|NA|TRBV9
CASSLYSIPSTDTQYF
>TRBJ1-2|TRBD1|TRBV5-6
CASSFRGQAFYGYTF
>TRBJ1-1|NA|TRBV10-2
CASSESNRGEAFF
>TRBJ2-1|NA|TRBV4-3
CASSQDLYGLFSANEQFF
>TRBJ2-3|NA|TRBV4-1
CASSQYPGTAATDTQYF
>TRBJ2-1|NA|TRBV7-7
CASSLFQDNNEQFF
>TRBJ2-3|NA|TRBV18
CASSPGGSTDTQYF
>TRBJ1-1|NA|TRBV15
CATSPPKGRRNTEAFF
>TRBJ1-1|TRBD1|TRBV30
CAWTVDRDEAFF
>TRBJ1-3|NA|TRBV10-3
CAIRGTSGSYGNTIYF
>TRBJ1-1|NA|TRBV6-1
CASSEDGIEAFF
>TRBJ2-1|TRBD2|TRBV6-1
CASSALLAGGGNEQFF
>TRBJ2-2|NA|TRBV2
CASSLGLTGELFF
>TRBJ2-1|NA|TRBV2
CASQGRSSYNEQFF